A selection of T cell receptor beta chains follows, all from one sample in a study of cytomegalovirus exposure and HLA in healthy donors. Clones were sequenced by immunoSEQ multiplex PCR, and TCRdb holds only the in-frame ones, with some missing. There are about 140,000 clones in the sample, with approximately 0.88% held by the top ten. The sample was PBMCs. The receptors shown here come from a male donor in good health and CMV-seronegative. Each CDR3 is given with its conserved first and last residue. A D gene is named only where the DNA matches it firmly.

v_gene	j_gene	d_gene	CDR3nt	CDR3aa
TRBV7-2	TRBJ2-7	TRBD2	TGTGCCAGCAGCTTATGGACGGCGGGAGGGCCCTACGAGCAGTACTTC	CASSLWTAGGPYEQYF
TRBV7-9	TRBJ1-1	.	TGTGCCAGCAGCTTAGTCGTCCCGAACACTGAAGCTTTCTTT	CASSLVVPNTEAFF
TRBV30	TRBJ1-2	.	TGTGCCTGGAGTGTAGTGGCCTCGGGTGGCTACACCTTC	CAWSVVASGGYTF
TRBV7-3	TRBJ2-3	.	TGTGCCAGCAGAGAAACAGGGTCTAGCACAGATACGCAGTATTTT	CASRETGSSTDTQYF
TRBV7-9	TRBJ1-2	.	TGTGCCAGCAGTCACAGGGCGGATGGCTATGGCTACACCTTC	CASSHRADGYGYTF
TRBV7-2	TRBJ1-1	.	TGTGCCAGCCGAGGGGGTGGAACGATTGAAGCTTTCTTT	CASRGGGTIEAFF
TRBV4-3	TRBJ1-2	TRBD1	TGCGCCAGCAGCCTTACAGGGGCTAGCTATGGCTACACCTTC	CASSLTGASYGYTF
TRBV4-3	TRBJ2-2	.	TGCGCCAGCAGCCAAGATCTCGGTGACACCGGGGAGCTGTTTTTT	CASSQDLGDTGELFF
TRBV7-6	TRBJ1-3	.	TGTGCCAGCAGCTTATCAGGGAACACTGGAAACACCATATATTTT	CASSLSGNTGNTIYF
TRBV19	TRBJ1-1	.	TGTGCCAGTACCTCCCCCCGGGGAAGGGAGGACAACACTGAAGCTTTCTTT	CASTSPRGREDNTEAFF
TRBV7-2	TRBJ1-4	.	TGTGCCAGCAGCTTCGTTGACAGCTTTAATGAAAAACTGTTTTTT	CASSFVDSFNEKLFF
TRBV4-3	TRBJ1-1	.	TGCGCCAGCAGCCAAGAAGGGAGTACTGAAGCTTTCTTT	CASSQEGSTEAFF
TRBV11-2	TRBJ2-7	TRBD2	TGTGCCAGCAGCTTTGCTAAATCGAGCGGGGTCTCCTACGAGCAGTACTTC	CASSFAKSSGVSYEQYF
TRBV7-2	TRBJ2-5	TRBD1	TGTGCCAGCAGCGCCGGGACAGGGTATGAGACCCAGTACTTC	CASSAGTGYETQYF
TRBV30	TRBJ2-7	TRBD2	TGTGCCTGGAGTGTACCTAGCGGGGGGGCCAGGGGCGAGCAGTACTTC	CAWSVPSGGARGEQYF
TRBV28	TRBJ2-2	TRBD1	TGTGCCAGCCGCCCGGTACAGGGGGTTGGCGCGGTCACCGGGGAGCTGTTTTTT	CASRPVQGVGAVTGELFF
TRBV5-1	TRBJ2-1	TRBD1	TGCGCCAGCCAAGACAGGGAAAGGGACAATGAGCAGTTCTTC	CASQDRERDNEQFF
TRBV6-5	TRBJ2-7	TRBD1	TGTGCCAGCAGTTACGGGGCAGGGGGTACCTACGAGCAGTACTTC	CASSYGAGGTYEQYF
TRBV9	TRBJ1-1	.	TGTGCCAGCAGCGTAGAAGCGCATGAAACTGAAGCTTTCTTT	CASSVEAHETEAFF
TRBV18	TRBJ1-4	.	TGTGCCAGCTCACCGTCTGCAACTAATGAAAAACTGTTTTTT	CASSPSATNEKLFF
TRBV30	TRBJ2-1	.	TGTGCCTGGAGTAGGGGTGCTGAGCAGTTCTTC	CAWSRGAEQFF
TRBV30	TRBJ1-1	TRBD1	TGTGCCTGGAGTGCCGTGGGACAGGGTCGCATGAACACTGAAGCTTTCTTT	CAWSAVGQGRMNTEAFF
TRBV5-8	TRBJ1-2	.	TGTGCCAGCGGAGCGGGGACGGGAGATCCCTACTATGGCTACACCTTC	CASGAGTGDPYYGYTF
TRBV6-5	TRBJ2-1	.	TGTGCCAGCCATTTCGGGACTGGACACAATGAGCAGTTCTTC	CASHFGTGHNEQFF
TRBV6-1	TRBJ1-1	TRBD1	TGTGCCAGCAGTAATTACAGGGGGAAGAACACTGAAGCTTTCTTT	CASSNYRGKNTEAFF
TRBV27	TRBJ1-6	.	TGTGCCAGCAGTTTAGGGGCTTGGAATTCACCCCTCCACTTT	CASSLGAWNSPLHF
TRBV5-1	TRBJ1-5	.	TGCGCCAGCAGCCCAGGTCCCCCAGGGCTTAGGGTCGGCAATCAGCCCCAGCATTTT	CASSPGPPGLRVGNQPQHF
TRBV30	TRBJ2-2	TRBD2	TGTGCCTGGAGTGTACGACTAGCGGAGGCGAACACCGGGGAGCTGTTTTTT	CAWSVRLAEANTGELFF
TRBV5-1	TRBJ1-2	.	TGCGCCAGCGGACCGGCCGAGGGTGTCTATGGCTACACCTTC	CASGPAEGVYGYTF
TRBV7-9	TRBJ1-2	TRBD1	TGTGCCAGCAGCTTATTCCCCTGGACAGGGCCGGCTGGGGGCTACACCTTC	CASSLFPWTGPAGGYTF
TRBV5-1	TRBJ1-1	.	TGCGCCAGCAGCTTGGGGGTGACAGAGAACACTGAAGCTTTCTTT	CASSLGVTENTEAFF
TRBV6-5	TRBJ2-1	.	TGTGCCGCTTTCGGCCAGGGCTACAATGAGCAGTTCTTC	CAAFGQGYNEQFF
TRBV18	TRBJ1-6	.	TGTGCCAGCTCACCGGTCGAGGGAGTCGGTTCACCCCTCCACTTT	CASSPVEGVGSPLHF
TRBV18	TRBJ1-5	.	TGTGCCAGCTCACCGGTGGGGGCGAAGGGCCAGCCCCAGCATTTT	CASSPVGAKGQPQHF
TRBV6-5	TRBJ2-7	TRBD1	TGTGCCAGCAGAAACAGGGGCACGAGCTCCTACGAGCAGTACTTC	CASRNRGTSSYEQYF
TRBV5-6	TRBJ1-2	TRBD1	TGTGCCAGCAGCTTGCCCAGGGGGGTGGGCACCTTC	CASSLPRGVGTF
TRBV28	TRBJ1-2	TRBD1	TGTGCCAGCAGTTCCCGGACAGGGAACTATGGCTACACCTTC	CASSSRTGNYGYTF
TRBV6-5	TRBJ1-2	TRBD1	TGTGCCAGCAGGGCAGGGGGCGACTATGGCTACACCTTC	CASRAGGDYGYTF